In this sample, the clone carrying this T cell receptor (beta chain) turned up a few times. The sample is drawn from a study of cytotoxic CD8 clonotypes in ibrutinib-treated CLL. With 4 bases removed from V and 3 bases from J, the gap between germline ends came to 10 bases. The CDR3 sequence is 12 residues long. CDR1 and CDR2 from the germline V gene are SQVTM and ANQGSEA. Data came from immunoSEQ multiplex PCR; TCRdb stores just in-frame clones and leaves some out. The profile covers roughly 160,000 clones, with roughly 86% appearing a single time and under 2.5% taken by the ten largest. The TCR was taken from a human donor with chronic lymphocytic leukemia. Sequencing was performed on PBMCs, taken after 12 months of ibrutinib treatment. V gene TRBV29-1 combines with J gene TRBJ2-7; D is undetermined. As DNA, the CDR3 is TGCAGCGTTGCTGTCCTTGGCTACGAGCAGTACTTC. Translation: CSVAVLGYEQYF.